The rows below give T cell receptor beta chains drawn from one sample of a study of blood T cell repertoires in COVID-19. Sequenced by immunoSEQ multiplex PCR; TCRdb stores in-frame clones only, minus some. Of 250,000 to 300,000 clones in the sample, approximately 85% were seen once. Sequencing input: PBMCs or T cells enriched from blood (not recorded which). The receptors were gathered from a woman in her forties or fifties who had recovered from COVID-19. CDR3s leave out the opening cysteine and the closing phenylalanine or tryptophan.

V	CDR3
TRBV27	ASSFIPGRGGYGYT
TRBV6-2/TRBV6-3	ASSYPNRGGNQPQH
TRBV4-1	ASSPPGLRGGELF
TRBV2	ASSELTNTEAF
TRBV6-1	ASSERGGRPADTQY
TRBV5-1	ASSLGVGEQY
TRBV28	ASSFPGTGSFRTNEKLF
TRBV7-9	ASSRWTDSYEQY
TRBV30	AWSVRRGLQY
TRBV28	ASTGRKGRAYEQY
TRBV29-1	SVEARETSTDTQY
TRBV10-3	AIRGTNNEQF
TRBV28	ASSPRRDSSGRSTDTQY